This T cell receptor (beta chain) was profiled in a study of T cell repertoires in cytomegalovirus infection. Whole-study context: Evidence of both CMV infection and a matching HLA type came from public TCR beta signatures.

Whole-study results and caveats: Carriers of CMV plus the relevant HLA were identified by cumulative public TCR beta family frequency. Ex vivo responses were dominated by HLA-C-restricted CMV-specific TCR beta clonotypes.

TCRdb independently ran MiXCR on the reads; one entry per CDR3 protein. The table records about 260,000 distinct CDR3 sequences, roughly 15% of them present only once. The CDR3 contains 14 residues. V was clipped by 2 bases and J by 2 bases, with 10 bases between them. The germline gives CDR1 MDHEN, CDR2 SYDVKM. With regard to this clonotype: Antigen: not known.

The chain is built from TRBV28 and TRBJ2-7; tentative D call: TRBD1 (5 bases). The receptor's source is a human donor in good health (CMV status not recorded). Some clones in this sample may be carry-over from other donors' samples. The sample was PBMCs. The CDR3 DNA reads as TGTGCCAGCAGTTTACAGGGTTTTACCTACGAGCAGTACTTC. Its translation: CASSLQGFTYEQYF.